This T cell receptor beta chain derives from a study of shared clonotypes between healthy human individuals. This clone occurred once. Sequencing used immunoSEQ multiplex PCR; TCRdb keeps in-frame clones, though not all of them. The sample shows about 600,000 clones, 95% to 98% of them seen only once. CDR1 SGHRS and CDR2 YFSETQ come from the germline V gene. The CDR3 totals 12 residues. V was clipped by 4 bases and J by 5 bases, with 9 bases between them. Specimen: naive CD4+ T cells sorted from blood. As to subset: CD45RA+ positively selected. The rearrangement uses TRBV5-1 and TRBJ2-5; D not certain. The TCR originated in a woman in her 30s in good health. The CDR3 reads CASSPVDETQYF. The CDR3 nucleotides read TGCGCCAGCAGCCCGGTGGATGAGACCCAGTACTTC.